The following is a TCR beta chain sequence with its context. The data were obtained in a study of cytomegalovirus exposure and HLA in healthy donors. PCR was performed using 60 Vbeta and 13 Jbeta primers. Profiling relied on immunoSEQ multiplex PCR, and the TCRdb table lists in-frame clones only, not all of them. The repertoire includes 120,000 or so clones, around three quarters of them detected once, and 0.95% to 1.5% sits in the top ten. Germline CDR1 is MNHEY and CDR2 is SMNVEV (reference sequence). CDR3 length: 15 amino acids. The V gene end was trimmed by 0 bases and the J gene end by 3 bases; junction bases not matched to a gene: 4.

The specimen sequenced was PBMCs. This chain links TRBV27 with TRBJ2-7, with 8 nucleotides matching TRBD1. The receptor was isolated from a female donor in good health and CMV-seronegative. Written as DNA, the CDR3 is TGTGCCAGCAGTTTATCGGGGACAGGATACTACGAGCAGTACTTC. It yields the protein CASSLSGTGYYEQYF.